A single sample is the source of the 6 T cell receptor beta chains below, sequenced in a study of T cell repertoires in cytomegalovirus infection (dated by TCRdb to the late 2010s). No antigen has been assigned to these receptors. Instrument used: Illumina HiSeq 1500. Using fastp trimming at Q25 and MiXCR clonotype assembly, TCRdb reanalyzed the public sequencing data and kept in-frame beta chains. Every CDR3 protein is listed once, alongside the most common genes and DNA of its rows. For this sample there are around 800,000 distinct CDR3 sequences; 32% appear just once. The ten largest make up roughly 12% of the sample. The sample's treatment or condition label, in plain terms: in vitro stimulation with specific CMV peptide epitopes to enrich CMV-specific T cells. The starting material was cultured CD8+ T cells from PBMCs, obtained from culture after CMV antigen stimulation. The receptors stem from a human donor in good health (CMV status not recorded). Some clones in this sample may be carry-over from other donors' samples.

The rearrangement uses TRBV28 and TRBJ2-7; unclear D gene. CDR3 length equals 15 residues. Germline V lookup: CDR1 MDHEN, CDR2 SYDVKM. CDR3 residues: CASSLSPRDTYDQYV. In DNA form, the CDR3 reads TGTGCCAGCAGTTTAAGCCCAAGGGATACCTACGATCAGTACGTC.

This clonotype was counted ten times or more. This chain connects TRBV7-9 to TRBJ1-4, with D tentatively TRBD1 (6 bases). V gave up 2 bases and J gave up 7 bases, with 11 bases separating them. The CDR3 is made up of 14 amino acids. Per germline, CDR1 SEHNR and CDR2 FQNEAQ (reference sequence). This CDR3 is CASSLQGPTEKLFF. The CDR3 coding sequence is TGTGCCAGCAGCTTACAGGGGCCCACTGAAAAACTGTTTTTT.

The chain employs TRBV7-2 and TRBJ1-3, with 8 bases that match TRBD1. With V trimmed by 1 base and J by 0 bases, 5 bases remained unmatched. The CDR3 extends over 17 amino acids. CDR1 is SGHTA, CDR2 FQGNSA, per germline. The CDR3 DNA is TGTGCCAGCAGCTTAGACGGGGACAGGATCTCTGGAAACACCATATATTTT. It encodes CASSLDGDRISGNTIYF.

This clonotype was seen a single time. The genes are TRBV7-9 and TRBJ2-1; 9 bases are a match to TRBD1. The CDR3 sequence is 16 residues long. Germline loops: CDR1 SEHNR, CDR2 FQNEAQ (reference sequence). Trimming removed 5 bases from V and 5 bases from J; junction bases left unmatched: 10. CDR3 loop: CASSARRDRVDNEQFF. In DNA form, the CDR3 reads TGTGCCAGCAGCGCCAGACGGGACAGGGTGGACAATGAGCAGTTCTTC. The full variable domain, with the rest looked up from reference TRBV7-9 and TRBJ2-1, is DTGVSQNPRHKITKRGQNVTFRCDPISEHNRLYWYRQTLGQGPEFLTYFQNEAQLEKSRLLSDRFSAERPKGSFSTLEIQRTEQGDSAMYLCASSARRDRVDNEQFFGPGTRLTVL.

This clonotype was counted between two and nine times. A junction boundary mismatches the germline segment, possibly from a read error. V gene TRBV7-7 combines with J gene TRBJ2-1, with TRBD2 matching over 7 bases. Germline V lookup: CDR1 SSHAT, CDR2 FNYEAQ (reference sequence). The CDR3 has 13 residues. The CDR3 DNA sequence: TGTGCTAGCAGCACTAGCGATCGGGATGAGCAGTTCTTC. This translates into CASSTSDRDEQFF.

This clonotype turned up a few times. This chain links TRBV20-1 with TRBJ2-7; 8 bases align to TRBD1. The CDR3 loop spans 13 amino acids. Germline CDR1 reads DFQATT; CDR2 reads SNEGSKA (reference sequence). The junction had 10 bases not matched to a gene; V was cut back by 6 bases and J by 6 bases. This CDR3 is CSAKNSTGAEQYF. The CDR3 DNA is TGCAGTGCCAAAAACTCGACAGGGGCCGAGCAGTACTTC.